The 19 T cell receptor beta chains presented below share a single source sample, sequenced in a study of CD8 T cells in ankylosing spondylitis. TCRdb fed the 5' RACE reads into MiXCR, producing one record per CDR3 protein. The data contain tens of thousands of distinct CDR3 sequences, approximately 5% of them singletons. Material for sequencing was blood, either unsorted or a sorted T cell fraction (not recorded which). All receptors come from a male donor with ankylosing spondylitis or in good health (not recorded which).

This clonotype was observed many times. The CDR3, as DNA: TGCGCCAGCAGTCTTGTAGGTGGGGAGCAGTACTTC. Encoded protein: CASSLVGGEQYF. The chain is built from TRBV23-1 and TRBJ2-7; D call uncertain. TRBV23-1 is flagged as an ORF with uncertain function. The length of the CDR3 is 12 residues. The V and J ends lost 4 bases and 7 bases respectively, with 11 bases between them.

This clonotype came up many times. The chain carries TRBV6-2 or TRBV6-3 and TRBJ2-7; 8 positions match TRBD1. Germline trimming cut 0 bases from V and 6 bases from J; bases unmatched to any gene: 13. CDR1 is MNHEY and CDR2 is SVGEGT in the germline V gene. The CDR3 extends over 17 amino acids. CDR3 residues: CASSYSMQGALPAEQYF. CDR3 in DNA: TGTGCCAGCAGTTACTCGATGCAGGGGGCGCTTCCGGCCGAGCAGTACTTC.

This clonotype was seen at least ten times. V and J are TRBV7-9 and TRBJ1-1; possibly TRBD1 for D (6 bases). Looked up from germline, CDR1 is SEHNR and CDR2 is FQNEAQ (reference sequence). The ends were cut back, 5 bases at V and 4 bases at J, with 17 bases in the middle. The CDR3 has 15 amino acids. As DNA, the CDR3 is TGTGCCAGCAGCCTTCCAGGGGTGAGGACCACTGAAGCTTTCTTT. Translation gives CASSLPGVRTTEAFF.

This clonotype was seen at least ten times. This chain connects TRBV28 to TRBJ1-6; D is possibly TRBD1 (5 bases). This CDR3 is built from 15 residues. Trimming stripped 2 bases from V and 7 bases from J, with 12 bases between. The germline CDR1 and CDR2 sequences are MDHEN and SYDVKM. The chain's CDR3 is CASSLVDRLNSPLHF. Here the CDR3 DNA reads TGTGCCAGCAGTTTAGTCGACAGACTAAATTCACCCCTCCACTTT.

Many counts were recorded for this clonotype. CDR3 in amino acids: CSARGKKAGGLYNEQFF. The CDR3 DNA is TGCAGTGCTAGGGGTAAAAAAGCGGGGGGCCTCTACAATGAGCAGTTCTTC. The gene calls are TRBV20-1 and TRBJ2-1; 9 bases align to TRBD2. Germline assignment: CDR1 DFQATT and CDR2 SNEGSKA (reference sequence). Trimming cost V 3 bases and J 3 bases; bases outside gene matches: 12. The CDR3 contains 17 residues.

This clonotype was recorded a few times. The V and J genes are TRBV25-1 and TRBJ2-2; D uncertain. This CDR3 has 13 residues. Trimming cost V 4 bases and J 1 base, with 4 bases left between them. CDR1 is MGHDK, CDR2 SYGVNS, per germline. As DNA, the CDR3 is TGTGCCAGCAGTGCCCTGAACACCGGGGAGCTGTTTTTT. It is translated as CASSALNTGELFF.

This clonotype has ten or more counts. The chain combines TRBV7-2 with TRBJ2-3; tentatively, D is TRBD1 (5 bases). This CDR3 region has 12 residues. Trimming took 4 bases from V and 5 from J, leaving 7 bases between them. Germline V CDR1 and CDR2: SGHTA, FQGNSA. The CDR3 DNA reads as TGTGCCAGCAGCTCGCAGGGAGATACGCAGTATTTT. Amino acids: CASSSQGDTQYF.

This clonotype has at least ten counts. CDR3 protein: CASSVAGTGYEQYF. The CDR3 nucleotides read TGTGCCAGCAGCGTAGCTGGGACAGGGTACGAGCAGTACTTC. The V call is TRBV9, the J call TRBJ2-7; 9 positions agree with TRBD1. The V gene's germline CDR1 is SGDLS and CDR2 YYNGEE. This CDR3 has 14 amino acids. With V trimmed by 0 bases and J by 4 bases, 2 bases remained unmatched.

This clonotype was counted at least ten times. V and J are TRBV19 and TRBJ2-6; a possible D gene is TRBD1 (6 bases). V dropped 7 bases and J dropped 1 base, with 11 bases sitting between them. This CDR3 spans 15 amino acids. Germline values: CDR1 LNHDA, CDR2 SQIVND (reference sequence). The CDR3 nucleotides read TGTGCCAGTACCCAACAGGGTTCTGGGGCCAACGTCCTGACTTTC. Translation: CASTQQGSGANVLTF.

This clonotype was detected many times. Written as DNA, the CDR3 is TGCGCCAGCAGCTTGGAGGCAGGGGTTCACAATGAGCAGTTCTTC. This translates into CASSLEAGVHNEQFF. The gene calls are TRBV5-1 and TRBJ2-1; possibly TRBD1 for D (6 bases). Germline V gene data show CDR1 as SGHRS and CDR2 as YFSETQ. Trimming removed 0 bases from V and 5 bases from J, with 12 bases in between. The CDR3 is made up of 15 amino acids.

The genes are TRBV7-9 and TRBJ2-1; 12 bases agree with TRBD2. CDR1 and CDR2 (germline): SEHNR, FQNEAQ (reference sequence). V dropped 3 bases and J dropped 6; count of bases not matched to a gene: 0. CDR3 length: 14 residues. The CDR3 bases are TGTGCCAGCAGCTTGACTAGCGGGGGCAATGAGCAGTTCTTC. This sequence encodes CASSLTSGGNEQFF.

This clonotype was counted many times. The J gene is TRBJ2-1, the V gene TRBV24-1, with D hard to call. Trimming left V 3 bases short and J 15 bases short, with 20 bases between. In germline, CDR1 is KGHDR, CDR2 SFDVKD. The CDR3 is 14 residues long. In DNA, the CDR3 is TGTGCCACCAGTGATCCTGTAAGGGCCAGTTCCCCGTTCTTC. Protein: CATSDPVRASSPFF.

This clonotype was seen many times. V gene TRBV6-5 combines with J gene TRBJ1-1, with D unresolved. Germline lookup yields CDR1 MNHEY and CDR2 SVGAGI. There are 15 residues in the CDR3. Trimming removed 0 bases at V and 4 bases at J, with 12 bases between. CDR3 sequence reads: CASSYSTSGGTEAFF. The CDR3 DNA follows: TGTGCCAGCAGTTACTCGACCTCAGGCGGCACTGAAGCTTTCTTT.

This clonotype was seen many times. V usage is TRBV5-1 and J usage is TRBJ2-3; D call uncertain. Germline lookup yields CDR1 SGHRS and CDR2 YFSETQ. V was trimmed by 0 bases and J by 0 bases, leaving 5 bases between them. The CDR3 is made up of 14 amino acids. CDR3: CASSLARSTDTQYF. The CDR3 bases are TGCGCCAGCAGCTTGGCCAGAAGCACAGATACGCAGTATTTT.

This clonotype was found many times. CDR3 residues: CASSLGRGTEAFF. The CDR3 DNA reads as TGTGCCAGCAGTTTGGGCAGGGGCACTGAAGCTTTCTTT. This rearrangement joins TRBV12-3 or TRBV12-4 to TRBJ1-1; TRBD1 might be the D (6 bases). CDR3 size: 13 residues. Deletions cut 3 bases from V and 4 bases from J, with 9 bases between.

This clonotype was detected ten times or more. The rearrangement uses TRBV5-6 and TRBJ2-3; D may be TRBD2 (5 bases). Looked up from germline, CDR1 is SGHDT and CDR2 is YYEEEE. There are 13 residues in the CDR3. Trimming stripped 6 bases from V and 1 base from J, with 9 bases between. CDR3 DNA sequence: TGTGCCAGCACGTTCGGGGGCACAGATACGCAGTATTTT. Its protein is CASTFGGTDTQYF.

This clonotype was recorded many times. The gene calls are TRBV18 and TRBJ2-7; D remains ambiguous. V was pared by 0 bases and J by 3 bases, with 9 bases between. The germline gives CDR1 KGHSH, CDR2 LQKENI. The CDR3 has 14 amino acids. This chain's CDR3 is CASSPPGNLYEQYF. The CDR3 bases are TGTGCCAGCTCACCACCAGGGAACCTCTACGAGCAGTACTTC.

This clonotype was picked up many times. In DNA, the CDR3 is TGCAGTGCTAGAGATTTCACGGGGGGATTCACAGATACGCAGTATTTT. It translates to CSARDFTGGFTDTQYF. The rearrangement links TRBV20-1 to TRBJ2-3; 7 bases line up with TRBD2. Germline V CDR1 and CDR2: DFQATT, SNEGSKA (reference sequence). The CDR3 is 16 amino acids. J lost 2 bases, V lost 0 bases, and 8 bases had no gene match.

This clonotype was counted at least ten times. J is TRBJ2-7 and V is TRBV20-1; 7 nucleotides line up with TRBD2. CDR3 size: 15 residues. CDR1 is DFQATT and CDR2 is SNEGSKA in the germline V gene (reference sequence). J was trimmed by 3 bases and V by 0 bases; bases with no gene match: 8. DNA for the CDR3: TGCAGTGCTAGAGAGGTGGGGGGGTCTAACTACGAGCAGTACTTC. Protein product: CSAREVGGSNYEQYF.